This T cell receptor beta chain was captured by sequencing in a study of T-cell memory formation after mild COVID-19 (dated by TCRdb to the early 2020s). Background on the whole study: TCR sequence clusters from the two donors were largely donor specific. In a couple of donors, T-cell clones that expanded and contracted after mild COVID-19 were tracked by sequencing TCRalpha and TCRbeta repertoires over time. The cohort comprised two young, previously healthy adult volunteers, one female and one male. Findings and caveats that apply to the study as a whole: From day 15 to 85, contracting clones showed balanced CD4/CD8 phenotypes, whereas a second wave of clones that expanded from day 15 to 37 leaned towards CD4+. The detection of some responding clones in pre-infection memory suggests that pre-existing cross-reactive memory T cells joined the SARS-CoV-2 response. Contracting CD4+ clones turned up mainly in the CM and EM memory subsets, whereas EMRA was where CD8+ clones were enriched. SARS-CoV-2 specificity of the second-wave clones peaking on day 37 was not confirmed. Only two mild cases were covered in the study, and larger cohorts including severe cases with pre-infection samples were considered necessary.

According to the germline V gene, CDR1 reads SGHAT and CDR2 reads FQNNGV. From the cysteine up to the phenylalanine, the CDR3 has a length of 15 residues. Kept here is only the CDR3 DNA, which spans 45 bases and is read in frame from base 1. Compared with germline, V lacks 3 bases and J lacks 4 bases; bases without a gene match: 6. Sequencing instrument: Illumina NovaSeq 6000. TCRalpha and TCRbeta cDNA libraries were built by 5'RACE with constant-segment primers, adding sample barcodes and unique molecular identifiers. Trizol reagent was used to extract RNA from every sample. Libraries were amplified in two PCR steps, with a second sample barcode and Illumina TruSeq adapters added in the second step. Libraries were sequenced on an Illumina NovaSeq with 2 x 150 bp paired-end reads. In the paper's pipeline: With migec v1.2.7, reads were demultiplexed and then collapsed into UMI-guided consensus sequences. Using mixcr v2.1.11, UMI consensuses were aligned to TRA and TRB V and J templates and then assembled into clonotypes. Expanded or contracted clonotypes were those called significant by both edgeR and NoisET, with noise models trained on biological replicates. For edgeR calls, the cutoffs were a false discovery rate-adjusted p below 0.01 and a log2 fold-change threshold of 1. As an exploratory analysis of dynamics, PCA with hierarchical clustering was applied to max-normalized trajectories of the 1000 most abundant clonotypes. Each responding clone was given a CD4 or CD8 phenotype based on the CD4+ and CD8+ repertoires, which had been sequenced separately. The raw public reads went through TCRdb reprocessing: fastp at Q25, MiXCR clone calling, in-frame beta chains kept. Every entry covers one CDR3 protein and lists the most common genes and DNA from its rows. V and J calls and clone size were set by TCRdb, not the authors. The sample data list approximately 440,000 distinct CDR3 sequences, and over 15% of these were observed just once. The ten largest clonotypes hold 7.5% to 10% of the sample.

On this clonotype itself: This receptor's antigen is unknown. No much larger clone exists at a distance of one base, and base qualities are not known.

Ficoll-Paque density gradient centrifugation was the method used to isolate PBMCs. The sample taken for sequencing was PBMCs or a T cell subset sorted from them (not recorded which). The receptor's source is an adult woman who had mild COVID-19 (a few samples of this study predate the infection). The sample titles of this study are shuffled in the database, so cell type and time point are left out; the donor was told from shared clones. The chain employs TRBV11-2 and TRBJ2-3; TRBD1 matches 8 bases in the middle. The DNA sequence is as follows: TGTGCCAGCAGCTTCAGGGGACAGGCCGCAGATACGCAGTATTTT. The encoded protein is CASSFRGQAADTQYF. With all but the CDR3 taken from the reference TRBV11-2 and TRBJ2-3 genes, the full variable domain is: EAGVAQSPRYKIIEKRQSVAFWCNPISGHATLYWYQQILGQGPKLLIQFQNNGVVDDSQLPKDRFSAERLKGVDSTLKIQPAKLEDSAVYLCASSFRGQAADTQYFGPGTRLTVL.